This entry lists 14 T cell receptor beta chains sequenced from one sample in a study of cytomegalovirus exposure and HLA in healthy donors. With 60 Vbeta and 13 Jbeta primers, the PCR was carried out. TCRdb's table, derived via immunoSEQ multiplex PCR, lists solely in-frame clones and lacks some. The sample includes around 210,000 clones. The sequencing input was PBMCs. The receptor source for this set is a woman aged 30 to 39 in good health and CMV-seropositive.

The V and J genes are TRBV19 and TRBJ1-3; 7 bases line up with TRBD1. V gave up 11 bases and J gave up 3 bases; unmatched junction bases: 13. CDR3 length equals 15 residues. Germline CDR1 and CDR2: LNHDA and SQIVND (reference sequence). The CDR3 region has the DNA TGTGCCCACAACTTTCAGGGGGTAAGTGGAAACACCATATATTTT. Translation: CAHNFQGVSGNTIYF.

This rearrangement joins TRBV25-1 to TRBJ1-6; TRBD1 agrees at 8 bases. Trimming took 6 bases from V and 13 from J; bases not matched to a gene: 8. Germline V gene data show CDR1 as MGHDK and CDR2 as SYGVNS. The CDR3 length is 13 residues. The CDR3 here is CASSPGQGRPLHF. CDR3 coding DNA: TGTGCCAGCAGCCCTGGACAGGGACGGCCCCTCCACTTT. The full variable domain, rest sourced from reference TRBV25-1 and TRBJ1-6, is EADIYQTPRYLVIGTGKKITLECSQTMGHDKMYWYQQDPGMELHLIHYSYGVNSTEKGDLSSESTVSRIRTEHFPLTLESARPSHTSQYLCASSPGQGRPLHFGNGTRLTVT.

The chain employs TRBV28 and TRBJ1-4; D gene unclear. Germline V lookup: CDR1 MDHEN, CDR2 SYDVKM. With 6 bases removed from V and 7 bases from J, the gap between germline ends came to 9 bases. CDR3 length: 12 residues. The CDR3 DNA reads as TGTGCCAGCAGGAGGATGAGTGAAAAACTGTTTTTT. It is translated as CASRRMSEKLFF.

The CDR3 here is CASSQDHSGTQYF. CDR3 nucleotides: TGCGCCAGCAGCCAAGACCACTCCGGTACGCAGTATTTT. The genes are TRBV4-3 and TRBJ2-3, with D unclear. This CDR3 has 13 amino acids. Germline V CDR1 and CDR2: LGHNA, YSLEER. V dropped 0 bases and J dropped 8 bases, with 9 bases sitting between them.

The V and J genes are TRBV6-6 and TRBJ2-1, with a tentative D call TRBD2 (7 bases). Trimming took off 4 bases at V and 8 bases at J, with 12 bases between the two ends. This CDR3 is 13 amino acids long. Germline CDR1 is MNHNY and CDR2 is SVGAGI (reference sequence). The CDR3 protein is CASSSRGGDEQFF. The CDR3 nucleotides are TGTGCCAGCAGTTCTAGGGGGGGGGATGAGCAGTTCTTC.

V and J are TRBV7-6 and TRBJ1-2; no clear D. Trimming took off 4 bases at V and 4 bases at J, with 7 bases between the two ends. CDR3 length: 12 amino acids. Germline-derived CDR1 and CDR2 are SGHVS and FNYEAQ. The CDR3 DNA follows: TGTGCCAGCAGCTCTTACAGCTATGGCTACACCTTC. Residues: CASSSYSYGYTF.

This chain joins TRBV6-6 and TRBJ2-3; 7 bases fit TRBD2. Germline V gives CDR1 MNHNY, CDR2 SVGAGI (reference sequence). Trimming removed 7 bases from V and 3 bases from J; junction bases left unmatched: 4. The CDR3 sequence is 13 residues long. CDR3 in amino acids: CASIWGGTDTQYF. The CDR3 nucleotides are TGTGCCAGCATATGGGGGGGGACAGATACGCAGTATTTT.

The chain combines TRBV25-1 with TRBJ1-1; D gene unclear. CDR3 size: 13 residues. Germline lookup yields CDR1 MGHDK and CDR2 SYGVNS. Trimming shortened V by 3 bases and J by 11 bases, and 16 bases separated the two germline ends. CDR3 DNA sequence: TGTGCCAGCAGTGATCACCGCGATCCGGGGGCTTTCTTT. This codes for CASSDHRDPGAFF. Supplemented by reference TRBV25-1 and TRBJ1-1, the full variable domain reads EADIYQTPRYLVIGTGKKITLECSQTMGHDKMYWYQQDPGMELHLIHYSYGVNSTEKGDLSSESTVSRIRTEHFPLTLESARPSHTSQYLCASSDHRDPGAFFGQGTRLTVV.

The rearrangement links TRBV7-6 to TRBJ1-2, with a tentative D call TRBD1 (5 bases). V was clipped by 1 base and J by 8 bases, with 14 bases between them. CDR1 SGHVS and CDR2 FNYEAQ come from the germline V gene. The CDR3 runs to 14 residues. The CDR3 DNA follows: TGTGCCAGCAGCTTAGACCCGGCAGGGCACGGCTACACCTTC. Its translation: CASSLDPAGHGYTF.

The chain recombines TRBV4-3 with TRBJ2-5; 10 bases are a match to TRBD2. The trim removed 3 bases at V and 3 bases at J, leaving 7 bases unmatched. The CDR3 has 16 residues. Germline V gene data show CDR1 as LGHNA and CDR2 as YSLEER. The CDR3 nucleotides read TGCGCCAGCAGCCAGGGGTGGCTAGCGGGAGAAGAGACCCAGTACTTC. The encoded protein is CASSQGWLAGEETQYF.

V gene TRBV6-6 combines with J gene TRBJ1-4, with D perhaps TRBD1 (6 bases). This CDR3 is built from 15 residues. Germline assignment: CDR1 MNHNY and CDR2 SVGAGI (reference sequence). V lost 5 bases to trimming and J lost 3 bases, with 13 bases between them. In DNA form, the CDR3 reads TGTGCCAGCAGTAAACGGACAGTCTCTAATGAAAAACTGTTTTTT. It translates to CASSKRTVSNEKLFF.

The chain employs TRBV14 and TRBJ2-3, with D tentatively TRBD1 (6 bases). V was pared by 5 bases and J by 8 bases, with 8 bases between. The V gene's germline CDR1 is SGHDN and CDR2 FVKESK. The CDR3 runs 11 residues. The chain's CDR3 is CASSKGVTQYF. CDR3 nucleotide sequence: TGTGCCAGCAGCAAGGGGGTTACGCAGTATTTT.

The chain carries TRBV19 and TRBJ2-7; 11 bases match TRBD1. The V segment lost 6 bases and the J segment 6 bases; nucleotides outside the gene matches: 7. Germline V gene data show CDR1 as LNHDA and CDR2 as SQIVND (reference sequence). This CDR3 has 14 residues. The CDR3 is CASSTDRGLSEQYF. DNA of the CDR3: TGTGCCAGTAGCACGGACAGGGGGCTTAGCGAGCAGTACTTC.

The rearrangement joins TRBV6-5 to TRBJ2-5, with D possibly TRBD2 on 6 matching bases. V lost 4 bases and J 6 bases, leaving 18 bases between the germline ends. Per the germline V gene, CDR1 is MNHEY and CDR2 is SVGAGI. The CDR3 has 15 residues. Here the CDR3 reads CASSSSSGVKKTQYF. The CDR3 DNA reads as TGTGCCAGCAGTTCGTCGTCGGGGGTAAAGAAGACCCAGTACTTC.